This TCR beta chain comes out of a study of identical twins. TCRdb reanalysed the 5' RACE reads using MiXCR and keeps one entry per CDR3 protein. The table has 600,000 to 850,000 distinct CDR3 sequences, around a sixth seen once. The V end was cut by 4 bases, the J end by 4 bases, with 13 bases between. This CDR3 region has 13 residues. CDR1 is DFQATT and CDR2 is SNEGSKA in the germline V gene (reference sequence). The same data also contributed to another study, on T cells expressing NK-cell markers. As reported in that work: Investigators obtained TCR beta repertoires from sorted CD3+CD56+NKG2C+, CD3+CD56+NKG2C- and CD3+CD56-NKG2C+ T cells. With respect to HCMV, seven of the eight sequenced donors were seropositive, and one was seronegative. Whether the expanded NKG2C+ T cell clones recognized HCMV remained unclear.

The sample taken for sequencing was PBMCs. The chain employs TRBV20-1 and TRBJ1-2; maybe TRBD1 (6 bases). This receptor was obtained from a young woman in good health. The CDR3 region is CSAKDSLLYGYTF. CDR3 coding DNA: TGCAGTGCTAAGGACAGCCTCCTCTATGGCTACACCTTC.